The rows below give T cell receptor beta chains drawn from one sample of a study of response to subunit inactivated influenza vaccine. Each CDR3 protein is one row after TCRdb ran MiXCR on the RT-PCR reads. The repertoire holds a few hundred thousand distinct CDR3 sequences, with roughly 22% as singletons. The sequenced sample was PBMCs from blood, obtained less than 22 months after vaccination. These receptors all come from a man in his fifties or sixties who received an inactivated influenza vaccine. The CDR3 runs from the conserved cysteine through the conserved F or W. The D gene is left open where the match is weak. For some rows the clone size is stated as once, few or many, or as a class when expanded; others skip it.

j_call	clone_size	v_call	d_call	cdr3_aa	cdr3_nt
TRBJ1-1	.	TRBV6-6	.	CASSQPNTEAFF	TGTGCCAGCAGCCAACCGAACACTGAAGCTTTCTTT
TRBJ1-2	many	TRBV29-1	.	CSASPEGGDGYTF	TGCAGCGCCTCCCCGGAGGGGGGAGACGGCTACACCTTC
TRBJ1-1	few	TRBV2	TRBD1	CASRKGQPTEAFF	TGTGCCAGCAGGAAGGGACAGCCCACTGAAGCTTTCTTT
TRBJ1-1	few	TRBV11-3	.	CASSTEGTTEAFF	TGTGCCAGCAGCACCGAAGGGACGACTGAAGCTTTCTTT
TRBJ1-2	.	TRBV19	.	CASSIDPSDAGNGYTF	TGTGCCAGTAGTATAGACCCTAGCGACGCAGGGAATGGCTACACCTTC
TRBJ1-1	few	TRBV7-3	.	CASSFGGLSTEAFF	TGTGCCAGCAGCTTCGGGGGGTTGTCCACTGAAGCTTTCTTT
TRBJ1-2	.	TRBV20-1	.	CSARDRGREVSYTF	TGCAGTGCTAGAGATAGGGGGAGGGAGGTGAGCTACACCTTC
TRBJ2-4	.	TRBV6-5	.	CASSYSNPSLGIQYF	TGTGCCAGCAGTTACTCGAACCCAAGTCTAGGCATTCAGTACTTC
TRBJ1-1	.	TRBV12-2	.	CASRLVDTEAFF	TGTGCAAGTCGCTTAGTGGACACTGAAGCTTTCTTT
TRBJ1-1	few	TRBV7-9	.	CASSLVFASNTEAFF	TGTGCCAGCAGCTTAGTTTTCGCGTCTAACACTGAAGCTTTCTTT
TRBJ2-3	few	TRBV12-3/TRBV12-4	TRBD2	CASSLTGGSTDTQYF	TGTGCCAGCAGTTTGACGGGGGGTTCTACAGATACGCAGTATTTT
TRBJ2-4	.	TRBV5-1	.	CASSLEGSRNIQYF	TGCGCCAGCAGCTTGGAAGGAAGTAGGAACATTCAGTACTTC
TRBJ2-2	.	TRBV12-3/TRBV12-4	TRBD1	CASSQGAPGELFF	TGTGCCAGCAGTCAGGGGGCCCCCGGGGAGCTGTTTTTT
TRBJ1-1	few	TRBV3-1	.	CASSHQMAAGMNTEAFF	TGTGCCAGCAGCCACCAGATGGCTGCGGGGATGAACACTGAAGCTTTCTTT
TRBJ2-3	.	TRBV4-3	.	CASSPEQGGSTDTQYF	TGCGCCAGCAGCCCGGAACAGGGCGGAAGCACAGATACGCAGTATTTT
TRBJ1-2	.	TRBV5-1	.	CASSLGRLSSYGYTF	TGCGCCAGCAGCTTGGGACGCCTATCCAGCTATGGCTACACCTTC